The 30 T cell receptor beta chains below were found in one sample sequenced in a study of OX40 agonist ivuxolimab in advanced cancers. Measured with immunoSEQ multiplex PCR; TCRdb has only the in-frame clones, and not every one. The data contain some 50,000 clones, roughly 79% of them seen just once; the ten biggest clones take up approximately 8%. The sample here was CD4+ or CD8+ T cells sorted from blood, taken in a trial of the OX40 agonist ivuxolimab. The receptor set was obtained from an adult with an advanced solid tumor such as melanoma, head and neck, liver or kidney cancer.

This clone occurred a few times. The V call is TRBV30, the J call TRBJ1-5; D perhaps matches TRBD1 (5 bases). With 7 bases removed from V and 1 base from J, the gap between germline ends came to 14 bases. From germline, CDR1 is GTSNPN and CDR2 SVGIG (reference sequence). The CDR3 is 14 residues long. In DNA, the CDR3 is TGTGCCTACTCGACAGAGTTAAGCAATCAGCCCCAGCATTTT. Protein: CAYSTELSNQPQHF.

A few counts support this clone. The chain couples TRBV19 to TRBJ1-1, with D maybe TRBD1 (6 bases). The germline V and J ends were trimmed by 7 bases and 10 bases, with 19 bases remaining between them. The germline V gene has CDR1 LNHDA and CDR2 SQIVND (reference sequence). The CDR3 totals 13 residues. The CDR3 sequence: CASIPRPGAGAFF. The DNA for the CDR3 is TGTGCCAGTATCCCAAGGCCAGGGGCTGGAGCTTTCTTT.

This rearrangement joins TRBV2 to TRBJ2-2; D is uncertain. Per germline, CDR1 SNHLY and CDR2 FYNNEI. This CDR3 is built from 14 residues. V lost 4 bases and J lost 1, with 7 bases in between. The CDR3 sequence is CASSVRQNTGELFF. The CDR3, as DNA: TGTGCCAGCAGTGTGAGACAGAACACCGGGGAGCTGTTTTTT.

V is TRBV19 and J is TRBJ2-7; TRBD2 is a possible D gene (6 bases). The CDR3 contains 13 residues. The V end lost 6 bases, the J end lost 2 bases, and 11 bases lay between the germline ends. Germline CDR1 is LNHDA and CDR2 is SQIVND (reference sequence). CDR3 DNA sequence: TGTGCCAGTAGAGGGACTGGAACCTACGAGCAGTACTTC. This sequence encodes CASRGTGTYEQYF.

CDR3 sequence: CASSLVVQTNYGYTF. The DNA of the CDR3 is TGTGCCAGCAGCTTAGTCGTACAAACCAACTATGGCTACACCTTC. The rearrangement joins TRBV7-2 to TRBJ1-2, with D hard to call. Germline CDR1 SGHTA, CDR2 FQGNSA. V dropped 1 base and J dropped 2 bases, with 11 bases sitting between them. This CDR3 spans 15 amino acids. Based on the CDR3 plus reference TRBV7-2 and TRBJ1-2, the full variable domain is GAGVSQSPSNKVTEKGKDVELRCDPISGHTALYWYRQSLGQGLEFLIYFQGNSAPDKSGLPSDRFSAERTGGSVSTLTIQRTQQEDSAVYLCASSLVVQTNYGYTFGSGTRLTVV.

The genes are TRBV10-3 and TRBJ2-7; D is perhaps TRBD1 or TRBD2 (5 bases each). The V gene lost 7 bases and the J gene lost 4 bases, with 11 bases spanning the gap. Germline V lookup: CDR1 ENHRY, CDR2 SYGVKD. The CDR3 length is 12 residues. The CDR3 sequence: CAIMGDRYEQYF. The CDR3 nucleotides read TGTGCCATCATGGGGGATCGGTACGAGCAGTACTTC.

This clone came up a few times. The rearrangement links TRBV27 to TRBJ1-4, with a possible D match to TRBD1 (6 bases). CDR1 MNHEY and CDR2 SMNVEV come from the germline V gene (reference sequence). V shed 3 bases and J shed 8 bases, with 13 bases lying between them. The CDR3 has 14 residues. CDR3 sequence (DNA): TGTGCCAGCAGTTTTCTCGGCAGGGGCGAAAAACTGTTTTTT. Protein sequence: CASSFLGRGEKLFF.

This clone showed up just once. The J gene is TRBJ1-1, the V gene TRBV12-5, with D possibly matching TRBD1 (5 bases). CDR3 length: 18 amino acids. CDR1 is LGHNT and CDR2 is FRNRAP in the germline V gene. V lost 2 bases to trimming and J lost 0 bases, with 19 bases between them. The CDR3 spells CASGLTSPGRRMNTEAFF. CDR3 coding DNA: TGTGCTAGTGGTTTGACGTCCCCAGGGAGGAGAATGAACACTGAAGCTTTCTTT.

The V call is TRBV10-1, the J call TRBJ1-1, with D uncertain. This CDR3 spans 14 amino acids. Trimming stripped 5 bases from V and 2 bases from J, with 12 bases between. Germline V gene lookup returns CDR1 WNHNN and CDR2 SYGVQD (reference sequence). The CDR3 here is CASSPNPANTEAFF. DNA of the CDR3: TGCGCCAGCAGTCCGAACCCAGCTAACACTGAAGCTTTCTTT.

Only a few counts were recorded for this clone. The CDR3, as DNA: TGTGCCAGCAGCGGGACAGCGCAGAGCCACACAGATACGCAGTATTTT. Amino acids: CASSGTAQSHTDTQYF. This chain uses TRBV9 with TRBJ2-3; TRBD1 is a possible D gene (6 bases). The germline V and J ends were trimmed by 3 bases and 2 bases, with 16 bases remaining between them. Germline loops: CDR1 SGDLS, CDR2 YYNGEE. The CDR3 totals 16 residues.

J is TRBJ1-3 and V is TRBV11-2; the D is unclear. V dropped 5 bases and J dropped 0 bases, with 11 bases sitting between them. The CDR3 contains 15 residues. The germline gives CDR1 SGHAT, CDR2 FQNNGV. The CDR3 bases are TGTGCCAGCAGCCCCGGCGGTTTCTCTGGAAACACCATATATTTT. Protein: CASSPGGFSGNTIYF.

This clone has just one count. The chain has TRBV5-1 and TRBJ2-7; the D gene is possibly TRBD1 (6 bases). CDR3 length: 13 residues. The germline V gene has CDR1 SGHRS and CDR2 YFSETQ. V dropped 2 bases and J dropped 2 bases, with 8 bases sitting between them. CDR3 sequence reads: CASSLQGTYEQYF. The CDR3 DNA is TGCGCCAGCAGCTTACAGGGAACCTACGAGCAGTACTTC. Variable domain in full (rest from reference TRBV5-1 and TRBJ2-7): KAGVTQTPRYLIKTRGQQVTLSCSPISGHRSVSWYQQTPGQGLQFLFEYFSETQRNKGNFPGRFSGRQFSNSRSEMNVSTLELGDSALYLCASSLQGTYEQYFGPGTRLTVT.

The chain recombines TRBV7-6 with TRBJ1-2, with D possibly being TRBD1 (6 bases). Deletions cut 3 bases from V and 7 bases from J, with 12 bases between. The CDR3 has 13 amino acids. Per germline, CDR1 SGHVS and CDR2 FNYEAQ. CDR3 bases: TGTGCCAGCAGCTTGGCAGGGGATGCTGGCTACACCTTC. Protein: CASSLAGDAGYTF.

V and J are TRBV19 and TRBJ2-7; 10 bases map to TRBD1. Germline CDR1 is LNHDA and CDR2 is SQIVND (reference sequence). This CDR3 is built from 15 residues. V gave up 3 bases and J gave up 1 base; unmatched junction bases: 3. Here the CDR3 reads CASSIWDRGSYEQYF. In DNA, the CDR3 is TGTGCCAGTAGTATCTGGGACAGGGGATCCTACGAGCAGTACTTC.

This clone is a singleton in its sample. V usage is TRBV6-1 and J usage is TRBJ1-1; the match to TRBD1 covers 10 bases. Germline CDR1 is MNHNS and CDR2 is SASEGT. This CDR3 spans 13 amino acids. V shed 6 bases and J 5 bases; nucleotides not matched to a gene: 3. CDR3 bases: TGTGCCAGCAGGCCGGACAGGGGGACTGAAGCTTTCTTT. Translating it yields CASRPDRGTEAFF.

This clone has just a few counts. This chain links TRBV10-3 with TRBJ1-4; maybe TRBD1 (5 bases). The CDR3 covers 20 residues. Germline loops: CDR1 ENHRY, CDR2 SYGVKD. The V end lost 4 bases, the J end lost 0 bases, and 24 bases lay between the germline ends. CDR3 sequence (DNA): TGTGCCATCAGTGCCGACGCCGGGACGGCTTCCTTTGCAACTAATGAAAAACTGTTTTTT. Encoded protein: CAISADAGTASFATNEKLFF.

The V call is TRBV7-2, the J call TRBJ2-7, with D maybe TRBD1 (5 bases). Germline-derived CDR1 and CDR2 are SGHTA and FQGNSA. The ends were cut back, 1 base at V and 0 bases at J, with 10 bases in the middle. The CDR3 is 15 amino acids. CDR3 nucleotides: TGTGCCAGCAGCTTAGTACCAGGGAACTCCTACGAGCAGTACTTC. It encodes CASSLVPGNSYEQYF.

CDR3 sequence: CATSRDQETQYF. The CDR3 region has the DNA TGTGCCACCAGCAGAGACCAAGAGACCCAGTACTTC. This chain joins TRBV15 and TRBJ2-5; D call uncertain. Per germline, CDR1 LNHNV and CDR2 YYDKDF (reference sequence). The CDR3 totals 12 residues. V was clipped by 0 bases and J by 1 base, with 0 bases between them.

The chain has TRBV29-1 and TRBJ1-5; D perhaps matches TRBD1 (5 bases). The CDR3 loop spans 13 amino acids. CDR1 is SQVTM and CDR2 is ANQGSEA in the germline V gene. V gave up 4 bases and J gave up 1 base, with 8 bases separating them. Here the CDR3 reads CSVATESNQPQHF. In DNA, the CDR3 is TGCAGCGTTGCGACAGAAAGCAATCAGCCCCAGCATTTT.

The chain couples TRBV19 to TRBJ2-2; D is perhaps TRBD1 (5 bases). CDR1 and CDR2 (germline): LNHDA, SQIVND (reference sequence). V lost 7 bases and J 3 bases, leaving 9 bases between the germline ends. This CDR3 has 13 residues. The CDR3 nucleotides read TGTGCCAGTAAGGGGTATGACACCGGGGAGCTGTTTTTT. Amino acid sequence: CASKGYDTGELFF.

The V gene is TRBV19, the J gene TRBJ1-2; TRBD1 is a possible D gene (5 bases). This CDR3 contains 13 residues. Germline values: CDR1 LNHDA, CDR2 SQIVND (reference sequence). V was cut by 3 bases and J by 4 bases, with 9 bases left in between. The CDR3 is CASSMSGGYGYTF. The CDR3 DNA follows: TGTGCCAGTAGTATGTCTGGGGGCTATGGCTACACCTTC.

V and J are TRBV19 and TRBJ2-2, with 7 nucleotides matching TRBD1. There are 18 residues in the CDR3. Germline V lookup: CDR1 LNHDA, CDR2 SQIVND (reference sequence). V dropped 3 bases and J dropped 0; count of bases not matched to a gene: 10. CDR3 DNA sequence: TGTGCCAGTAGTATTGAGATGGGACAGAGGACGAACACCGGGGAGCTGTTTTTT. This encodes CASSIEMGQRTNTGELFF.

The rearrangement uses TRBV7-2 and TRBJ2-7; tentative D call: TRBD2 (5 bases). Germline lookup yields CDR1 SGHTA and CDR2 FQGNSA. V lost 3 bases to trimming and J lost 6 bases, with 9 bases between them. The CDR3 runs 12 residues. CDR3 bases: TGTGCCAGCAGCTTGGGAGCAGTCGAGCAGTACTTC. Its protein product is CASSLGAVEQYF.

This clone has only one observation. The chain has TRBV6-4 and TRBJ1-2; unclear D gene. Germline V lookup: CDR1 MRHNA, CDR2 SNTAGT. Trimming left V 8 bases short and J 4 bases short, with 11 bases between. The CDR3 length is 12 residues. In DNA form, the CDR3 reads TGTGCCAGCGGACTCACCCCCTATGGCTACACCTTC. Its translation: CASGLTPYGYTF.

The genes are TRBV10-3 and TRBJ1-5; D is perhaps TRBD1 (6 bases). V lost 3 bases and J 5 bases, leaving 11 bases between the germline ends. The CDR3 is 14 residues long. The V gene's germline CDR1 is ENHRY and CDR2 SYGVKD. CDR3 DNA sequence: TGTGCCATCAGTGATGGGGGGGGCTATCAGCCCCAGCATTTT. This translates into CAISDGGGYQPQHF.

This chain uses TRBV7-6 with TRBJ1-2; maybe TRBD1 (5 bases). This CDR3 comprises 13 residues. CDR1 is SGHVS and CDR2 is FNYEAQ in the germline V gene. With 5 bases removed from V and 4 bases from J, the gap between germline ends came to 11 bases. The CDR3 DNA sequence: TGTGCCAGCAGCGCCGACAGAACCTATGGCTACACCTTC. It encodes CASSADRTYGYTF.

V is TRBV30 and J is TRBJ1-6; the D gene is possibly TRBD1 (5 bases). Trimming left V 1 base short and J 7 bases short, with 11 bases between. Germline CDR1 reads GTSNPN; CDR2 reads SVGIG (reference sequence). This CDR3 is built from 14 residues. Here the CDR3 DNA reads TGTGCCTGGAGTGAACAGGTCTCGAATTCACCCCTCCACTTT. Its translation: CAWSEQVSNSPLHF.

The chain joins TRBV5-4 to TRBJ2-5; 8 positions match TRBD2. The CDR3 length is 17 residues. Germline V gene lookup returns CDR1 SGHNT and CDR2 YYREEE (reference sequence). V gave up 0 bases and J gave up 6 bases; unmatched junction bases: 13. As DNA, the CDR3 is TGTGCCAGCAGCTTGGAATTGGGCACTAGCGGTAGGAAGACCCAGTACTTC. Protein product: CASSLELGTSGRKTQYF.

The V gene is TRBV5-1, the J gene TRBJ2-5, with 11 bases lining up with TRBD2. The trim removed 7 bases at V and 1 base at J, leaving 6 bases unmatched. The germline V gene encodes CDR1 SGHRS and CDR2 YFSETQ. This CDR3 spans 15 amino acids. Here the CDR3 DNA reads TGCGCCAGCGGGACTAGCGGATACTCCCAAGAGACCCAGTACTTC. Protein: CASGTSGYSQETQYF.

In this sample, this clone turned up a few times. The chain carries TRBV6-5 and TRBJ1-6, with D uncertain. The V gene lost 2 bases and the J gene lost 5 bases, with 7 bases spanning the gap. The length of the CDR3 is 14 residues. Germline CDR1 MNHEY, CDR2 SVGAGI. The CDR3 region has the DNA TGTGCCAGCAGTTACGGCCCAAATAATTCACCCCTCCACTTT. Amino acids: CASSYGPNNSPLHF.